This T cell receptor (beta chain) appears in the sequencing data of a study of graft-versus-host responses after intestinal transplantation. Study at large: For approximately three years after anti-thymocyte globulin induction, all recipients took tacrolimus and steroids.

Per germline, CDR1 LNHDA and CDR2 SQIVND (reference sequence). V was clipped by 5 bases and J by 2 bases, with 13 bases between them. The CDR3 length is 15 residues. Study-wide findings and caveats: Association was observed between peak circulating GvH clone levels and early post-transplant HvG declines. GvH clones occurred in recipient marrow; some first appeared in ileum or blood.

The method was immunoSEQ multiplex PCR; TCRdb's version includes in-frame clones alone and lacks a portion of them. The profile covers about 120,000 clones, with around 93% appearing a single time and around 0.12% taken by the ten largest. A note on this clone: The antigen is not known.

This chain links TRBV19 with TRBJ1-5; D gene ambiguous. The sequencing used unstimulated CD4+ T cells sorted from spleen or lymph node cells, collected before intestinal transplant. This TCR was recovered from a human donor who received an intestinal transplant. For the CDR3, the DNA is TGTGCCAGTAGTGATGTAGCGGCGGGCAATCAGCCCCAGCATTTT. Its protein product is CASSDVAAGNQPQHF.